The rows below give T cell receptor beta chains drawn from one sample of a study of cytomegalovirus exposure and HLA in healthy donors. Clones were read by immunoSEQ multiplex PCR, and TCRdb kept only the in-frame ones, dropping some. The sample yields 250,000 to 300,000 clones, approximately 91% seen once. Sequencing was done on a sample of PBMCs. These receptors all come from a girl under 10 years old in good health and CMV-seronegative. Each CDR3 is given with its conserved first and last residue. Each record gives: V gene, clone size, J gene, D gene, CDR3 length, CDR3 protein, CDR3 DNA. The D gene is left open where the match is weak. Clone size, where shown, is once, few, many, or a class for clones that have expanded.

V: TRBV7-9; size: -; J: TRBJ2-1; D: TRBD2; length: 15; CDR3: CASSLRTSEYNEQFF; DNA: TGTGCCAGCAGCTTAAGGACTAGCGAATACAATGAGCAGTTCTTC
V: TRBV6-1; size: -; J: TRBJ1-2; D: -; length: 12; CDR3: CASTRADGGYTF; DNA: TGTGCCAGCACCAGGGCGGATGGAGGCTACACCTTC
V: TRBV6-5; size: few; J: TRBJ1-1; D: TRBD1; length: 13; CDR3: CASSFSGGPEAFF; DNA: TGTGCCAGCAGTTTCTCAGGGGGACCAGAAGCTTTCTTT
V: TRBV9; size: -; J: TRBJ1-3; D: -; length: 16; CDR3: CASSGATKFSGNTIYF; DNA: TGTGCCAGCAGCGGAGCCACCAAGTTCTCTGGAAACACCATATATTTT
V: TRBV5-6; size: -; J: TRBJ1-2; D: TRBD1; length: 15; CDR3: CASSLGTGGLYGYTF; DNA: TGTGCCAGCAGCTTAGGGACAGGGGGACTCTATGGCTACACCTTC
V: TRBV15; size: -; J: TRBJ2-3; D: TRBD2; length: 18; CDR3: CATSRDYGLAGVVDTQYF; DNA: TGTGCCACCAGCAGAGATTACGGACTAGCGGGAGTGGTAGATACGCAGTATTTT
V: TRBV10-3; size: -; J: TRBJ2-3; D: TRBD2; length: 15; CDR3: CAIRTSGGATDTQYF; DNA: TGTGCCATCAGGACTAGCGGGGGGGCCACAGATACGCAGTATTTT
V: TRBV6-5; size: -; J: TRBJ2-7; D: -; length: 14; CDR3: CASRSRGWSYEQYF; DNA: TGTGCCAGCAGAAGCAGGGGATGGTCCTACGAGCAGTACTTC
V: TRBV27; size: -; J: TRBJ1-4; D: TRBD1; length: 16; CDR3: CASSSLTGGRGEKLFF; DNA: TGTGCCAGCAGTTCCCTTACAGGGGGCCGGGGCGAAAAACTGTTTTTT
V: TRBV14; size: few; J: TRBJ1-1; D: -; length: 15; CDR3: CASSQESHLNTEAFF; DNA: TGTGCCAGCAGCCAAGAATCACACCTGAACACTGAAGCTTTCTTT
V: TRBV2; size: once; J: TRBJ1-5; D: -; length: 18; CDR3: CASSPRVGSRSSNQPQHF; DNA: TGTGCCAGCAGTCCACGGGTGGGGAGCCGATCGAGCAATCAGCCCCAGCATTTT
V: TRBV18; size: -; J: TRBJ1-2; D: -; length: 19; CDR3: CASSPLPEPGGTKSSGYTF; DNA: TGTGCCAGCTCACCATTGCCTGAACCGGGCGGGACGAAGTCGAGTGGCTACACCTTC
V: TRBV6-1; size: -; J: TRBJ1-3; D: -; length: 15; CDR3: CAGGARLRSGNTIYF; DNA: TGTGCCGGCGGGGCCAGACTGCGATCTGGAAACACCATATATTTT
V: TRBV7-9; size: -; J: TRBJ2-3; D: -; length: 11; CDR3: CALRGADTQYF; DNA: TGTGCACTAAGAGGCGCAGATACGCAGTATTTT
V: TRBV11-2; size: once; J: TRBJ1-2; D: -; length: 14; CDR3: CASSLDGRGYGYTF; DNA: TGTGCCAGCAGCTTAGATGGCAGGGGCTATGGCTACACCTTC
V: TRBV19; size: -; J: TRBJ1-5; D: TRBD1; length: 16; CDR3: CAGPGTGEVGNQPQHF; DNA: TGTGCCGGCCCCGGGACAGGGGAAGTAGGCAATCAGCCCCAGCATTTT
V: TRBV15; size: -; J: TRBJ1-3; D: -; length: 15; CDR3: CATSRDEGSGNTIYF; DNA: TGTGCCACCAGCAGAGATGAGGGCTCTGGAAACACCATATATTTT
V: TRBV9; size: -; J: TRBJ2-3; D: -; length: 16; CDR3: CASSVEVVAGTDTQYF; DNA: TGTGCCAGCAGCGTAGAGGTCGTTGCAGGGACAGATACGCAGTATTTT
V: TRBV27; size: -; J: TRBJ2-7; D: -; length: 14; CDR3: CASRDRPSSYEQYF; DNA: TGTGCCAGCCGCGACAGGCCTAGCTCCTACGAGCAGTACTTC